The rows below give T cell receptor beta chains drawn from one sample of a study of brain T cells in children with intractable seizures. Generated by immunoSEQ multiplex PCR, the TCRdb table keeps only in-frame clones and is missing some. The sample consists of approximately 41,000 clones, around 90% of them appearing once. The sequences come from peripheral blood, collected at surgery. These receptor sequences come from a girl aged 2 to 10 with tuberous sclerosis and intractable seizures. Each CDR3 is given without its conserved first and last residue. Size tells how often a clone was seen (once, few, many) or the class of an expanded clone, and some rows leave it out.

v_gene | abundance | CDR3aa
TRBV7-3 | - | ASSLRPRGITEAF
TRBV2 | few | ASTPRGNQPQH
TRBV4-1 | - | ASSQGFTALTAF
TRBV9 | - | ASSVDRGSYGYT
TRBV7-9 | - | ASSLAGTEAF
TRBV5-6 | - | ASSMGDRDTDTQY
TRBV23-1 | - | ASRHSIDRGEKLF
TRBV10-1 | - | ASGGQRNTEAF
TRBV4-1 | - | ASSQDETEETQY
TRBV4-1 | - | ASSQILGGLGNTEAF